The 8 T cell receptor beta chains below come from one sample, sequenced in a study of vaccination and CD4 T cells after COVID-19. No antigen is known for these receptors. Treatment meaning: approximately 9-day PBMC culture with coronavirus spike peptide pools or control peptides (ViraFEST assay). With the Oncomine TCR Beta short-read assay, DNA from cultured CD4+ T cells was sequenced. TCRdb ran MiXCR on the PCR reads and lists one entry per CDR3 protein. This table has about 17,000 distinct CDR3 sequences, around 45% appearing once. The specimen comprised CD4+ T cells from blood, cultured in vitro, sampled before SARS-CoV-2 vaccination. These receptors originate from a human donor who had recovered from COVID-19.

This CDR3 is CAWSISRNTEAFF. The CDR3 nucleotides are TGTGCCTGGAGTATCTCCAGGAACACTGAAGCTTTCTTT. V and J are TRBV30 and TRBJ1-1; unclear D gene. Germline CDR1 is GTSNPN and CDR2 is SVGIG (reference sequence). The CDR3 contains 13 residues. V lost 2 bases to trimming and J lost 1 base, with 8 bases between them.

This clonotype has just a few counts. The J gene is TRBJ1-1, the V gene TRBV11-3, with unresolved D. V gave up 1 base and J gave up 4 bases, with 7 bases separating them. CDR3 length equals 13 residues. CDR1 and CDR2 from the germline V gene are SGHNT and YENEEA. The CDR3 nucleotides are TGTGCCAGCAGCTTAGCCCTGGGCACTGAAGCTTTCTTT. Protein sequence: CASSLALGTEAFF.

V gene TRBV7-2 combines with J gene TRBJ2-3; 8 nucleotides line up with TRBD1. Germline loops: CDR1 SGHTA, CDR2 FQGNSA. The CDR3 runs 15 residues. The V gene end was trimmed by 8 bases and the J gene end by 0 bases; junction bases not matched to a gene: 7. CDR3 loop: CASAGQVSSTDTQYF. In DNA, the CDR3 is TGTGCCAGCGCGGGACAGGTTTCTAGCACAGATACGCAGTATTTT.

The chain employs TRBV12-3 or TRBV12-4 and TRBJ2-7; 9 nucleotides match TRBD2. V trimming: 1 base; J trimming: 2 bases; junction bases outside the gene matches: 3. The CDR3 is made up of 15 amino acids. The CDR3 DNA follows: TGTGCCAGCAGTTTAGGGGCGGGAGGGCCCTACGAGCAGTACTTC. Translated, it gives CASSLGAGGPYEQYF.

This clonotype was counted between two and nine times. The CDR3 protein is CASSFRAGGVGYTF. The CDR3 DNA sequence: TGTGCCAGCAGCTTCCGAGCAGGGGGCGTTGGCTACACCTTC. The chain carries TRBV7-8 and TRBJ1-2; 8 nucleotides line up with TRBD1. The CDR3 loop spans 14 amino acids. The junction had 7 bases not matched to a gene; V was cut back by 3 bases and J by 7 bases. In germline, CDR1 is SGHVS, CDR2 FQNEAQ. Variable domain in full (rest from reference TRBV7-8 and TRBJ1-2): GAGVSQSPRYKVAKRGQDVALRCDPISGHVSLFWYQQALGQGPEFLTYFQNEAQLDKSGLPSDRFFAERPEGSVSTLKIQRTQQEDSAVYLCASSFRAGGVGYTFGSGTRLTVV.

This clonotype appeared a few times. The CDR3 DNA reads as TGCAGTGCTAGTTCCAGGGGAATATCAGATACGCAGTATTTT. Translating it yields CSASSRGISDTQYF. The chain employs TRBV20-1 and TRBJ2-3; D may be TRBD1 (6 bases). Germline values: CDR1 DFQATT, CDR2 SNEGSKA (reference sequence). The germline V and J ends were trimmed by 3 bases and 4 bases, with 14 bases remaining between them. This CDR3 has 14 amino acids.

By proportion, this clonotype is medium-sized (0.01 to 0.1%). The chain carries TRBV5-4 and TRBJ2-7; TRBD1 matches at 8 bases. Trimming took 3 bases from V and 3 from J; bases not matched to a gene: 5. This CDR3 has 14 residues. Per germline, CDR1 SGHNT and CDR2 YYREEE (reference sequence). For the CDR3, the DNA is TGTGCCAGCAGCTGGGGTGACAGGGGCTACGAGCAGTACTTC. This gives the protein CASSWGDRGYEQYF.

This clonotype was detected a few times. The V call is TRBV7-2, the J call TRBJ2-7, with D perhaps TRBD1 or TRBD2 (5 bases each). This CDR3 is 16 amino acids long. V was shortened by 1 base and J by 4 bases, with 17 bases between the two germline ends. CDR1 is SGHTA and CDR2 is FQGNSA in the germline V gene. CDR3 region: CASSLVPGWGSYEQYF. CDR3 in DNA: TGTGCCAGCAGCTTAGTCCCAGGGTGGGGGAGTTACGAGCAGTACTTC. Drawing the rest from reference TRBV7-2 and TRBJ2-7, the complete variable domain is GAGVSQSPSNKVTEKGKDVELRCDPISGHTALYWYRQSLGQGLEFLIYFQGNSAPDKSGLPSDRFSAERTGGSVSTLTIQRTQQEDSAVYLCASSLVPGWGSYEQYFGPGTRLTVT.